The rows below give T cell receptor beta chains drawn from one sample of a study of blood T cell repertoires in COVID-19. This table comes from immunoSEQ multiplex PCR, and its TCRdb copy is limited to in-frame clones, with some not included. Seen here are hundreds of thousands of clones, approximately 87% observed once, and the top ten hold under 6.5%. Sequencing was performed on peripheral blood. These TCRs come from a woman aged 50 to 60 with COVID-19, enrolled during active disease. CDR3s include the opening cysteine and the closing phenylalanine or tryptophan. The order of the fields is D gene, V gene, J gene, clone size, CDR3 length, CDR3 DNA, CDR3 protein. The D gene is left open where the match is weak. Clone size, where shown, is once, few, many, or a class for clones that have expanded.

TRBD2	TRBV5-1	TRBJ2-7	NA	14	TGCGCCAGCAGCTTGCGGCGGGGGGCCTACGAGCAGTACTTC	CASSLRRGAYEQYF
TRBD1	TRBV27	TRBJ1-6	NA	17	TGTGCCAGCAGTCCCAACCCCTCGACAGGGGGCCATTCACCCCTCCACTTT	CASSPNPSTGGHSPLHF
TRBD1	TRBV2	TRBJ1-2	NA	13	TGTGCCAGCAGTTCCACAGGGGTAGGTGGCTACACCTTC	CASSSTGVGGYTF
NA	TRBV29-1	TRBJ1-2	once	12	TGCAGCGCCGGACAGACCAACTATGGCTACACCTTC	CSAGQTNYGYTF
NA	TRBV1	TRBJ2-1	NA	15	TGCACCAGCAGCCCCCCCGGCGGACTAGCGGGATTCCAGTTCTTC	CTSSPPGGLAGFQFF
TRBD2	TRBV5-6	TRBJ2-3	NA	13	TGTGCCAGCAGCTTGAGCGGCGGGAGAACGCAGTATTTT	CASSLSGGRTQYF
TRBD2	TRBV6-6	TRBJ2-3	NA	15	TGTGCCAGCACCGGACTAGCGGGAGAAACAGATACGCAGTATTTT	CASTGLAGETDTQYF
NA	TRBV2	TRBJ1-2	NA	15	TGTGCCAGCAGTCTACAAGGGCAGGGTGTCGATGGCTACACCTTC	CASSLQGQGVDGYTF
NA	TRBV2	TRBJ2-1	once	13	TGTGCCGGTGGTCTCCCCAGGTCGAATGAGCAGTTCTTC	CAGGLPRSNEQFF
TRBD1	TRBV30	TRBJ1-5	NA	13	TGTGCCTGGAACAGGGGGGGCGAGCAGCCCCAGCATTTT	CAWNRGGEQPQHF
TRBD1	TRBV25-1	TRBJ2-2	once	15	TGTGCCAGCAGTGAAGTGTCAGGGGGCACCGGGGAGCTGTTTTTT	CASSEVSGGTGELFF
NA	TRBV6-4	TRBJ2-1	NA	15	TGTGCCAGCAGAGAACAGGGTTGGTCCTACAATGAGCAGTTCTTC	CASREQGWSYNEQFF
TRBD1	TRBV5-4	TRBJ1-1	NA	15	TGTGCCAGCAGCTTCAACTACAGGGGGGACACTGAAGCTTTCTTT	CASSFNYRGDTEAFF
NA	TRBV19	TRBJ2-7	NA	14	TGTGCCAGTAGTCCGCGAAGTGTCGCCTACGAGCAGTACTTC	CASSPRSVAYEQYF
TRBD1	TRBV11-3	TRBJ1-1	NA	15	TGTGCCAGCAGCACCCAGACAGGGATGAACACTGAAGCTTTCTTT	CASSTQTGMNTEAFF
NA	TRBV27	TRBJ2-3	NA	16	TGTGCCAGCAGTTCCCGGTTTGAGGGAGTCAGGGATACGCAGTATTTT	CASSSRFEGVRDTQYF
NA	TRBV4-3	TRBJ2-1	NA	12	TGCGCCAGCAGCCATCGGGGCAATGAGCAGTTCTTC	CASSHRGNEQFF
TRBD2	TRBV7-8	TRBJ2-1	NA	16	TGTGCCAGCAGCCAACAAAGACTAGCCGAAACGAATGAGCAGTTCTTC	CASSQQRLAETNEQFF
TRBD1	TRBV5-6	TRBJ2-7	NA	15	TGTGCCAGCAGCTTGGTGGGGGACAGGCCCTACGAGCAGTACTTC	CASSLVGDRPYEQYF
TRBD1	TRBV19	TRBJ2-2	NA	14	TGTGCCAGTAGTTACAGGGGGAACACCGGGGAGCTGTTTTTT	CASSYRGNTGELFF
NA	TRBV7-3	TRBJ2-1	NA	16	TGTGCCAGCAGCCTAAGGGCGGGAATTAACTACAATGAGCAGTTCTTC	CASSLRAGINYNEQFF
NA	TRBV7-2	TRBJ2-7	once	13	TGTGCCAGCAGCTTATTAGGGGCATACGAGCAGTACTTC	CASSLLGAYEQYF
TRBD1	TRBV5-1	TRBJ1-1	once	15	TGCGCCAGCAGCTTGCCCGGGACAGGGGCAAATGTGGCTTTCTTT	CASSLPGTGANVAFF
TRBD2	TRBV19	TRBJ2-1	NA	18	TGTGCCAGTAGTATAGGAGCGGGACCCCCTAGCTCCTACAATGAGCAGTTCTTC	CASSIGAGPPSSYNEQFF
NA	TRBV18	TRBJ1-2	NA	14	TGTGCCAGCTCACCACTTAGGGGTGACTATGGCTACACCTTC	CASSPLRGDYGYTF
TRBD1	TRBV19	TRBJ1-2	NA	16	TGTGCCAGTTCTAAGGCGTCGGGACAGGGGGCTCAGGGCTACACCTTC	CASSKASGQGAQGYTF
TRBD1	TRBV5-4	TRBJ1-2	NA	16	TGTGCCAGCAGCAACCGGGACAGATCCTTGGGCTATGGCTACACCTTC	CASSNRDRSLGYGYTF